This TCR beta chain derives from a study of sequential checkpoint blockade in melanoma. Overall study context: Patients were randomized 1:1 to nivolumab-then-ipilimumab or ipilimumab-then-nivolumab first-line.

Treatment defined: randomized to nivolumab then ipilimumab (arm A) or the reverse (arm B). Live CD3+CD8+ CD19− CD56− cells were sorted from PBMCs. The ends were cut back, 6 bases at V and 4 bases at J, with 19 bases in the middle. The length of the CDR3 is 15 residues. Germline lookup yields CDR1 SGHDT and CDR2 YYEEEE. Measured with immunoSEQ multiplex PCR; TCRdb has only the in-frame clones, and not every one. The sample consists of roughly 34,000 clones, around nine tenths of them appearing once. This receptor was identified in a human donor with melanoma. The source was CD8+ T cells sorted from blood (inferred from file names), collected from a patient given nivolumab and ipilimumab in sequence. The chain has TRBV5-6 and TRBJ1-2; the D gene is possibly TRBD1 (5 bases). The CDR3 sequence: CASKGLTSATYGYTF. In nucleotides, the CDR3 is TGTGCCAGCAAGGGGTTGACATCGGCTACCTATGGCTACACCTTC.